A selection of T cell receptor beta chains follows, all from one sample in a study of T cell responses to AZD1222 COVID-19 vaccine. The method was immunoSEQ multiplex PCR; TCRdb's version includes in-frame clones alone and lacks a portion of them. The table lists around 54,000 clones, 86% of them singletons. The sequences come from peripheral blood, collected 28 days after the second AZD1222 dose. The receptors come from an adult who received the AZD1222 COVID-19 vaccine. Each CDR3 is given with its conserved first and last residue. The D gene is left open where the match is weak. Size tells how often a clone was seen (once, few, many) or the class of an expanded clone, and some rows leave it out.

TRBD2	NA	TRBJ2-5	TRBV5-1	TGCGCCAGCAGCTTGGGGGGACTAGCGAAAGAGACCCAGTACTTC	CASSLGGLAKETQYF
NA	NA	TRBJ2-1	TRBV3-1/TRBV3-2	TGTGCCAGCAGCCTCCCTGGGGGAAATAATGAGCAGTTCTTC	CASSLPGGNNEQFF
NA	NA	TRBJ2-1	TRBV4-2	TGTGCCAGCAGCCAAGATCGGGCAAGCAGGGGGCAGTTCTTC	CASSQDRASRGQFF
NA	once	TRBJ1-5	TRBV28	TGTGCCAGCAGTTTAACCTACAATCAGCCCCAGCATTTT	CASSLTYNQPQHF
NA	once	TRBJ2-1	TRBV3-1/TRBV3-2	TGTGCCAGCAGCCAAGACTCCCGTCCGTACAATGAGCAGTTCTTC	CASSQDSRPYNEQFF
NA	NA	TRBJ2-5	TRBV12-3/TRBV12-4	TGTGCCAGCAGTTCAAGGATTGAGACCCAGTACTTC	CASSSRIETQYF
TRBD1	NA	TRBJ2-7	TRBV6-1	TGTGCCAGCAGTGCCCCCGGGACAGGGGGATCGAGGGAGCAGTACTTC	CASSAPGTGGSREQYF
NA	NA	TRBJ2-7	TRBV18	TGTGCCAGCTCACCACCGGGGGGTTTGGCCTACGAGCAGTACTTC	CASSPPGGLAYEQYF
NA	NA	TRBJ1-2	TRBV25-1	TGTGCCAGGACCGGGCCAACCTATGGCTACACCTTC	CARTGPTYGYTF
NA	NA	TRBJ1-1	TRBV30	TGTGCCTGGAGGGACGCGGGACGGTACACTGAAGCTTTCTTT	CAWRDAGRYTEAFF
TRBD1	NA	TRBJ1-6	TRBV5-6	TGTGCCAGCAGCGGACAGGCGCCTAATTCACCCCTCCACTTT	CASSGQAPNSPLHF
NA	NA	TRBJ2-1	TRBV4-2	TGTGCCAGCAGCCAAGGAGACCGACCCTACAATGAGCAGTTCTTC	CASSQGDRPYNEQFF